Presented here are 6 T cell receptor beta chains from one specimen sequenced in a study of blood T cell repertoires in COVID-19. Assay used: immunoSEQ multiplex PCR; TCRdb lists only in-frame clones, some missing. Seen here are hundreds of thousands of clones, around 80% observed once, and the top ten hold 4.3%. Sequencing was performed on PBMCs or T cells enriched from blood (not recorded which). The receptors were sampled from a man aged 25-40 years with acute COVID-19.

This chain links TRBV6-5 with TRBJ1-1; D gene unclear. Between the trimmed V and J ends, which lost 8 bases and 10 bases, there was a span of 14 bases. CDR3 length: 11 residues. From germline, CDR1 is MNHEY and CDR2 SVGAGI. The CDR3 region has the DNA TGTGCCAGCGGGGAGTCGGGTAGAGCTTTCTTT. Translating gives CASGESGRAFF.

The CDR3 region is CASSLQAGGTGANVLTF. The CDR3 DNA sequence: TGTGCCAGCAGCTTACAGGCGGGTGGGACTGGGGCCAACGTCCTGACTTTC. The chain links TRBV7-2 to TRBJ2-6; D perhaps matches TRBD2 (5 bases). This CDR3 comprises 17 residues. V was shortened by 2 bases and J by 2 bases, with 13 bases between the two germline ends. Germline V gene sequence: CDR1 SGHTA, CDR2 FQGNSA.

The chain employs TRBV11-2 and TRBJ1-1; D call uncertain. Per the germline V gene, CDR1 is SGHAT and CDR2 is FQNNGV. With 3 bases removed from V and 6 bases from J, the gap between germline ends came to 11 bases. The CDR3 is 13 residues long. This chain's CDR3 is CASSFRGRAEAFF. In DNA, the CDR3 is TGTGCCAGCAGCTTTCGAGGGCGGGCTGAAGCTTTCTTT. Complete variable domain (other parts from reference TRBV11-2 and TRBJ1-1): EAGVAQSPRYKIIEKRQSVAFWCNPISGHATLYWYQQILGQGPKLLIQFQNNGVVDDSQLPKDRFSAERLKGVDSTLKIQPAKLEDSAVYLCASSFRGRAEAFFGQGTRLTVV.

The gene calls are TRBV9 and TRBJ2-5; TRBD2 aligns across 7 bases. Trimming took 4 bases from V and 5 from J; bases not matched to a gene: 5. The CDR3 is 13 residues long. Germline values: CDR1 SGDLS, CDR2 YYNGEE. The CDR3, as DNA: TGTGCCAGCAGCTCTCCCGGGGGGGAGACCCAGTACTTC. This codes for CASSSPGGETQYF.

The V gene is TRBV9, the J gene TRBJ2-7; no clear D gene. Trimming removed 4 bases from V and 0 bases from J, with 17 bases in between. CDR3 length equals 16 residues. The germline V gene has CDR1 SGDLS and CDR2 YYNGEE. Here the CDR3 reads CASSPSALVLSYEQYF. CDR3 in DNA: TGTGCCAGCAGCCCGAGCGCCCTCGTCCTCTCCTACGAGCAGTACTTC.

This rearrangement joins TRBV7-6 to TRBJ1-1; D not certain. Germline V lookup: CDR1 SGHVS, CDR2 FNYEAQ. This CDR3 contains 13 residues. The V end lost 0 bases, the J end lost 5 bases, and 7 bases lay between the germline ends. CDR3 in amino acids: CASSLAPGTEAFF. In nucleotides, the CDR3 is TGTGCCAGCAGCTTAGCACCGGGGACTGAAGCTTTCTTT.